One and the same sample provided the 12 T cell receptor beta chains below, sequenced in a study of blood T cells in healthy people across ages. A second about 6 to 12 cycle PCR used barcoded and J-beta primers. A single record per CDR3 protein comes from TCRdb applying MiXCR to the 5' RACE reads. The sample contains around 2 million distinct CDR3 sequences, more than 35% of which appear only once. The sample comprised blood. The receptors here all came from a human donor in good health.

Ten or more counts support this clonotype. The V call is TRBV5-5, the J call TRBJ2-3; 10 positions agree with TRBD2. The V gene's germline CDR1 is SGHKS and CDR2 YYEKEE (reference sequence). Trimming removed 1 base from V and 7 bases from J; junction bases left unmatched: 9. There are 16 residues in the CDR3. CDR3 sequence (DNA): TGTGCCAGCAGCTTGTCCCCTAGCGGGGGCGCTTATACGCAGTATTTT. Its protein product is CASSLSPSGGAYTQYF.

The rearrangement links TRBV19 to TRBJ2-5; no definite D call. The germline V gene encodes CDR1 LNHDA and CDR2 SQIVND (reference sequence). The CDR3 consists of 11 residues. Trimming removed 10 bases from V and 5 bases from J, with 11 bases in between. The CDR3 nucleotides read TGTGCCACCTCACTTCATGAGACCCAGTACTTC. It yields the protein CATSLHETQYF.

This clonotype was found a few times. This chain joins TRBV6-2 or TRBV6-3 and TRBJ2-1; D not resolved. Germline V lookup: CDR1 MNHEY, CDR2 SVGEGT. The CDR3 totals 13 residues. V was trimmed by 5 bases and J by 7 bases, leaving 12 bases between them. The CDR3 bases are TGTGCCAGCAGTCGCTCAAGGAAAAATGAGCAGTTCTTC. Its translation is CASSRSRKNEQFF.

A few counts support this clonotype. The chain carries TRBV6-2 or TRBV6-3 and TRBJ1-5; TRBD1 aligns across 8 bases. The V and J ends lost 8 bases and 6 bases, in that order; junction bases with no gene match: 6. CDR1 is MNHEY, CDR2 SVGEGT, per germline. The CDR3 covers 13 residues. CDR3 DNA sequence: TGTGCCAGCCTTCAGGGGGCGGGTCAGCCCCAGCATTTT. This codes for CASLQGAGQPQHF.

The J gene is TRBJ2-1, the V gene TRBV18, with D tentatively TRBD2 (5 bases). This CDR3 has 15 amino acids. CDR1 KGHSH and CDR2 LQKENI come from the germline V gene. The V gene lost 4 bases and the J gene lost 9 bases, with 19 bases spanning the gap. The CDR3 sequence: CASSRSEGKLGEQFF. Here the CDR3 DNA reads TGTGCCAGCTCACGTTCAGAGGGTAAGCTCGGTGAGCAGTTCTTC.

This chain uses TRBV28 with TRBJ2-4, with D unclear. CDR1 MDHEN and CDR2 SYDVKM come from the germline V gene. There are 15 residues in the CDR3. The V end was cut by 1 base, the J end by 0 bases, with 7 bases between. In DNA form, the CDR3 reads TGTGCCAGCAGTTTATCTGAGTTAGCCAAAAACATTCAGTACTTC. Its protein is CASSLSELAKNIQYF.

This rearrangement joins TRBV20-1 to TRBJ2-5, with 9 bases lining up with TRBD1. The end of the DNA aligns better with TRBJ2-7, so the J call may be wrong. The CDR3 is 13 residues long. Germline V gene lookup returns CDR1 DFQATT and CDR2 SNEGSKA (reference sequence). The CDR3 region is CSAAGQGYYEQYF. The CDR3 coding sequence is TGCAGTGCTGCGGGACAGGGCTACTACGAGCAGTACTTC.

This chain uses TRBV4-3 with TRBJ2-4; D uncertain. The last part of the DNA fits TRBJ2-7 better; the J call may be wrong. This CDR3 has 13 amino acids. Germline V gives CDR1 LGHNA, CDR2 YSLEER. The CDR3, as DNA: TGCGCCAGCAGCCAAGATACGGGCCACGAGCAGTACTTC. This codes for CASSQDTGHEQYF.

This clonotype occurred a few times. The chain uses TRBV12-3 or TRBV12-4 and TRBJ2-3; 11 nucleotides align to TRBD2. CDR3 length: 18 residues. After removal of 6 bases from V and 2 bases from J, the junction contained 13 bases not matched to a gene. The CDR3 region is CASRRTFRLAGITDTQYF. Here the CDR3 DNA reads TGTGCCAGCAGACGAACGTTCCGACTAGCGGGGATCACAGATACGCAGTATTTT.

The chain has TRBV6-2 or TRBV6-3 and TRBJ1-5; tentatively, D is TRBD1 (5 bases). Germline CDR1 reads MNHEY; CDR2 reads SVGEGT. The V and J ends lost 2 bases and 1 base respectively, with 12 bases between them. The CDR3 has 16 amino acids. CDR3 in DNA: TGTGCCAGCAGTTACCGACAGCTATCGAGCAATCAGCCCCAGCATTTT. This translates into CASSYRQLSSNQPQHF.

This chain uses TRBV7-2 with TRBJ2-5; 7 bases line up with TRBD1. Trimming cost V 5 bases and J 5 bases; bases outside gene matches: 11. The CDR3 spans 15 residues. From germline, CDR1 is SGHTA and CDR2 FQGNSA. The CDR3 reads CASSPQEGALETQYF. CDR3 sequence (DNA): TGTGCCAGCAGCCCTCAAGAGGGGGCCTTGGAGACCCAGTACTTC.

V gene TRBV7-2 combines with J gene TRBJ2-7, with D perhaps assigned TRBD1 or TRBD2 (5 bases each). CDR1 SGHTA and CDR2 FQGNSA come from the germline V gene. This CDR3 has 15 residues. Trimming took 1 base from V and 9 from J, leaving 19 bases between them. CDR3 in DNA: TGTGCCAGCAGCTTAGTGCGGGCACCAGGGTCGACGCAGTACTTC. It codes for CASSLVRAPGSTQYF.